The entry below gives a single T cell receptor (beta chain) sequence along with its context. Its antigen is as yet unknown. These data are taken from a study of B cell selection in AIRE deficiency. Study-wide findings and caveats: Around a third of healthy-donor shared Treg TCRbeta sequences appeared in patient Tconv cells. Patient Tconv and Treg cells showed healthy-like TCRBV usage, CDR3 length, diversity. Healthy donors alone shared about a third of about 3,600 Treg sequences; patients alone approximately 9%. Shorter CDR3s marked shared Treg sequences, biased toward few non-templated insertions.

Regulatory T cells were sorted as CD4+CD25hiCD127low/negative. CDR1 is MDHEN and CDR2 is SYDVKM in the germline V gene. This CDR3 is built from 13 residues. Trimming at V came to 8 bases and at J to 5 bases, leaving 7 bases not matched to a gene. Libraries were prepared by immunoSEQ multiplex PCR; TCRdb keeps only in-frame clonotypes and omits some of them. Here the sample spans about 21,000 clones, about 94% being singletons. The specimen sequenced was Tregs sorted from PBMCs. The source is a human donor with AIRE deficiency. The rearrangement joins TRBV28 to TRBJ2-5; TRBD2 matches 8 bases. CDR3 region: CASSGRGVETQYF. CDR3 sequence (DNA): TGTGCCAGCTCCGGGAGGGGGGTTGAGACCCAGTACTTC.